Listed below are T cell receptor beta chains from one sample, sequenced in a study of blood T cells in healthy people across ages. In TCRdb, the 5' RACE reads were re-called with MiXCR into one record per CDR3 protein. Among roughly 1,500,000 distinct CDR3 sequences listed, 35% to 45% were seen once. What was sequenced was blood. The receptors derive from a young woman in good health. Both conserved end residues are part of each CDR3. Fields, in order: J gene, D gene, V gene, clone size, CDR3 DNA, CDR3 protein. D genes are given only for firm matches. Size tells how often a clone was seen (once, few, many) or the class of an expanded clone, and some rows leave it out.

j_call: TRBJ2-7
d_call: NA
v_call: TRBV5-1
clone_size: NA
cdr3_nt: TGCGCCAGCAGCGGGGATGGCAGTTCCTCCTACGAGCAGTACTTC
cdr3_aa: CASSGDGSSSYEQYF

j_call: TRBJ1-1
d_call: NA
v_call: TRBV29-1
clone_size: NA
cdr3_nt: TGCAGCGTTGAATCGGTCTTCTTAATGAACACTGAAGCTTTCTTT
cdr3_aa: CSVESVFLMNTEAFF

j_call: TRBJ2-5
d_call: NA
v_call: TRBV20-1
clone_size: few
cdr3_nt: TGCAGTGCTAGCGCCCCGGTTGTGCCTCAAGAGACCCAGTACTTC
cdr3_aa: CSASAPVVPQETQYF

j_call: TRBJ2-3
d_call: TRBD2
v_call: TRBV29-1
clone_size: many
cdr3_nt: TGCAGCGGCAAGCGGGGGGGTCGAATAGATACGCAGTATTTT
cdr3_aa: CSGKRGGRIDTQYF

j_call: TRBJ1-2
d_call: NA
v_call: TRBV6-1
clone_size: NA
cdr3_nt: TGTGCCAGCAGCCCAAGGAAGGGGAAGGGTTCAAACTATGGCTACACCTTC
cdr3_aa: CASSPRKGKGSNYGYTF

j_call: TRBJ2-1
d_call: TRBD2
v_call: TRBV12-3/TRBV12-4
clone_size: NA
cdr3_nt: TGTGCCAGCAGTGGGGGGACTAGCGGGAGAAAAATGGAGCAGTTCTTC
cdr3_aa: CASSGGTSGRKMEQFF

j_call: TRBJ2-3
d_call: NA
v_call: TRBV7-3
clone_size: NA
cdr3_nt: TGTGCCAGCAGCTTAAGGCACCGCACAGATACGCAGTATTTT
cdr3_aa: CASSLRHRTDTQYF

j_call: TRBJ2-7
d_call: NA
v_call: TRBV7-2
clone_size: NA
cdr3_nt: TGTGCCAGCAGCTTATCCGCTATCCTCGAGCAGTACTTC
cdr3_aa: CASSLSAILEQYF

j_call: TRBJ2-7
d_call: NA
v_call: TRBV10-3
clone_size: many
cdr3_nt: TGTGCCATCAGTGAAAGAGGGACTCTCGGTAACGAGCAGTACTTC
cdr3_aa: CAISERGTLGNEQYF

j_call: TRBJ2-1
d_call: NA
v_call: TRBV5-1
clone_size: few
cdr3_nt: TGCGCCAGCAGCTTGCCTATCCTCTCCTACAATGAGCAGTTCTTC
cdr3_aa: CASSLPILSYNEQFF

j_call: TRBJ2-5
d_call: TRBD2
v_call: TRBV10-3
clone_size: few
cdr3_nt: TGTGCCACCAGGACTAGCGAGAATGAGCAGTACTTC
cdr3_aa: CATRTSENEQYF

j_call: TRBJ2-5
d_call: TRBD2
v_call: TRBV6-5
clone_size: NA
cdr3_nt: TGTGCCAGCACACCCACGGGGGGAGAGACCCAGTACTTC
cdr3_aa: CASTPTGGETQYF

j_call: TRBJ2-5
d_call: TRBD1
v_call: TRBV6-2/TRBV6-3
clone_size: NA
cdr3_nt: TGTGCCAGCAGGAAGACGGGGACAGGGTTATTGGAGACCCAGTACTTC
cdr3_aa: CASRKTGTGLLETQYF

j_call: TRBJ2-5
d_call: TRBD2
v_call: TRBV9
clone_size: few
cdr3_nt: TGTGCCAGCAGCGCCGGACTAGCGGCGCTAAGCCAAGAGACCCAGTACTTC
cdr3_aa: CASSAGLAALSQETQYF

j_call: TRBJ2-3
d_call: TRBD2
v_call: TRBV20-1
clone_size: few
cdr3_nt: TGCAGTGCTGTTAGCGGGAAGACGGCAGATACGCAGTATTTT
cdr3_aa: CSAVSGKTADTQYF

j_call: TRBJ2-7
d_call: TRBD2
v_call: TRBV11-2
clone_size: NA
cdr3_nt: TGCGCCAGCAGCTTAGTATGGGCGGGAGGGCCTTCGCCCTACAATGAGCAGTACTTC
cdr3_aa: CASSLVWAGGPSPYNEQYF

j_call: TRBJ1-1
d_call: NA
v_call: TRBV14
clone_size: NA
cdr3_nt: TGTGCCAGCAGTCAAGATTCCATACGGGCGATGACTGAAGCTTTCTTT
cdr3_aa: CASSQDSIRAMTEAFF

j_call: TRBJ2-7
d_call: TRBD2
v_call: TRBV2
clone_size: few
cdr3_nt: TGTGCCAGCAGTGGCCAAAGCGGGAACACCTACGAGCAGTACTTC
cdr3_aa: CASSGQSGNTYEQYF

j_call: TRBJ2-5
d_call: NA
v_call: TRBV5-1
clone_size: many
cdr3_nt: TGTGCCAGCAGTTTAGGGGGGGCCCAAGAGACCCAGTACTTC
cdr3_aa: CASSLGGAQETQYF

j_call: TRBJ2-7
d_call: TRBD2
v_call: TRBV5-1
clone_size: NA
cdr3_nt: TGCGCCAGCAGCTCAGCGGGAGACAATCACGAGCAGTACTTC
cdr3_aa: CASSSAGDNHEQYF

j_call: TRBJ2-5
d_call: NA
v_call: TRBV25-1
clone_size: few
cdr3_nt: TGTGCCAGCACGTCAGTGTTCCAAGAGACCCAGTACTTC
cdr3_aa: CASTSVFQETQYF

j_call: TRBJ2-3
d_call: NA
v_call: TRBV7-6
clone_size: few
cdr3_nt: TGTGCCAGCAGCTTAGCGGGCAGTGAAGATACGCAGTATTTT
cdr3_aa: CASSLAGSEDTQYF

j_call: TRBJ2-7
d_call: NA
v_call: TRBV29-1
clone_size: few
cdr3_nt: TGCAGCGTTGAAGCCCCTCGAACGGGCGAGCAGTACTTC
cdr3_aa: CSVEAPRTGEQYF

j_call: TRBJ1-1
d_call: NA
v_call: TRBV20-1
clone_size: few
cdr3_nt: TGCAGTGCTAGAAGGGACGGCCCTCTCGTCACTGAAGCTTTCTTT
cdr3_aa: CSARRDGPLVTEAFF

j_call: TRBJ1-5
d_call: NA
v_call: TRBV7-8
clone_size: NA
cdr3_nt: TGTGCCAGCAGCTTAGATCCGCCGGGGAACAATCAGCCCCAGCATTTT
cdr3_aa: CASSLDPPGNNQPQHF

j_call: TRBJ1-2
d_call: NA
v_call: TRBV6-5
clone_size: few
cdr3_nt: TGTGCCAGCAAAACTAACTATGGCTACACCTTC
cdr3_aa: CASKTNYGYTF

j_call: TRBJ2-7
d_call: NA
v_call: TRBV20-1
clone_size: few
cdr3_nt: TGCAGTGCTATAAGGGACACCCAGACCTACGAGCAGTACTTC
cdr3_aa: CSAIRDTQTYEQYF

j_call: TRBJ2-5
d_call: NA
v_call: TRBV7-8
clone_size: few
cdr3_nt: TGTGCCAGCAGCTTGCAGATTGGAGAGACCCAGTACTTC
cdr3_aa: CASSLQIGETQYF

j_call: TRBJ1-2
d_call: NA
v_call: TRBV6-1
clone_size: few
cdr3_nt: TGTGCCAGCAGTGAATCAGGACGTTGGGGCTACACCTTC
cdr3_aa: CASSESGRWGYTF

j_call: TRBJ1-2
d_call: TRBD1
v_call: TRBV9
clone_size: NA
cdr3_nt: TGTGCCAGCAGCGGACAGGGGGCAATCTATGGCTACACCTTC
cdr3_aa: CASSGQGAIYGYTF

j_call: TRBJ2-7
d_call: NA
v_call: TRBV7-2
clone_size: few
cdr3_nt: TGTGCCAGCAGCTTAGTGACTAGTGATTTGGCACAGCAGTACTTC
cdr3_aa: CASSLVTSDLAQQYF

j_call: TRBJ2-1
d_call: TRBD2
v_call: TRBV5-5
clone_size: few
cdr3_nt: TGTGCCAGCAGCTTTCCGACTCTCGTGGCGGGAGTTAGTAATGAGCAGTTCTTC
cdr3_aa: CASSFPTLVAGVSNEQFF

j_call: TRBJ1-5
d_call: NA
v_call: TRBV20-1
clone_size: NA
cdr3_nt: TGCAGTGCTAGCGCGCCGATCGGGAATCAGCCCCAGCATTTT
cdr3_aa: CSASAPIGNQPQHF

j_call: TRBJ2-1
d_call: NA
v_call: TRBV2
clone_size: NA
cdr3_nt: TGTGCCAGCAGTGCAGGGGACAATGTGCAGTTCTTC
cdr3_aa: CASSAGDNVQFF

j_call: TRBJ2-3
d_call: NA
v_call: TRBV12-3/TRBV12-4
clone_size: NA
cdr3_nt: TGTGCCAGCAGTTTCGGTGCTCAGCAGTATTTT
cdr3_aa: CASSFGAQQYF

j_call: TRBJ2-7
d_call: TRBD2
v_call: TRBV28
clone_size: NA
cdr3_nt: TGTGCCAGCAGTCCGGTACTTGGGGGGGACTACGAGCAGTACTTC
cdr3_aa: CASSPVLGGDYEQYF

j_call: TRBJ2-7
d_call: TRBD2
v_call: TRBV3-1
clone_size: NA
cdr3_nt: TGTGCCAGCAGCCAACTAATCGGGAGGAGGAACAATGAGCAGTACTTC
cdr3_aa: CASSQLIGRRNNEQYF

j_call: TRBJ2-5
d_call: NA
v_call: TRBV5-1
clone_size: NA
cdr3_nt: TGCGCCAGCAGCTTGGGGGCAGTTTGGGGGGCTGAAGAGACCCAGTACTTC
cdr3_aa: CASSLGAVWGAEETQYF

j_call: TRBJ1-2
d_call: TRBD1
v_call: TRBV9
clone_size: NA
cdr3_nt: TGTGCCAGCAGCGTAGATGTGACAGGGCTCTATGGCTACACCTTC
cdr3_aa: CASSVDVTGLYGYTF

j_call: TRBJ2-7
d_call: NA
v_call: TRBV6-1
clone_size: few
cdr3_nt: TGTGCCAGCAGTGAACAGCCCTACGAGCAGTACTTC
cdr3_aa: CASSEQPYEQYF

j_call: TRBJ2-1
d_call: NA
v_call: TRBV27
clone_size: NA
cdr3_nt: TGTGCCAGCAGTTCACTTGCGGGGAAGTCCTACAATGAGCAGTTCTTC
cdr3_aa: CASSSLAGKSYNEQFF

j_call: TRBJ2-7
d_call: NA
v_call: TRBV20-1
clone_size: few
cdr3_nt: TGCAGTGCTCACTCGAGGGCATACTCCTACGAGCAGTACTTC
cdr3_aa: CSAHSRAYSYEQYF

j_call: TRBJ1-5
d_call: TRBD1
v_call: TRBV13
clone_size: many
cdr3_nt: TGTGCCAGCAGCTTAGGGACAGGGGACAATCAGCCCCAGCATTTT
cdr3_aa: CASSLGTGDNQPQHF

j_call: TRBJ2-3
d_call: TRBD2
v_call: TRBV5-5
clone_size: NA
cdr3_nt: TGTGCCAGCAAAATAGCGGGAACCGCTAGCACAGATACGCAGTATTTT
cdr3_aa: CASKIAGTASTDTQYF

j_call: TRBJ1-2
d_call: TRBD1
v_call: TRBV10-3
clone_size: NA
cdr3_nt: TGTGCCATCAGCCAGGGGGAAGACTATGGCTACACCTTC
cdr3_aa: CAISQGEDYGYTF

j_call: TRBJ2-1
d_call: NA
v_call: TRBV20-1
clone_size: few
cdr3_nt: TGCAGTGCCGTCCAAGGGGGTTCCTACAATGAGCAGTTCTTC
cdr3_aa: CSAVQGGSYNEQFF

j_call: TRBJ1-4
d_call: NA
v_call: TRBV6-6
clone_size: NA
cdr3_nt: TGTGCCAGCAGTTACCGTTCCCAGGGCGATGAAAAACTGTTTTTT
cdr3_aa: CASSYRSQGDEKLFF

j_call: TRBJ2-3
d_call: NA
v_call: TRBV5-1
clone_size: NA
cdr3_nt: TGCGCCAGCACCCCCCAGCCTGGAGATACGCAGTATTTT
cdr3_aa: CASTPQPGDTQYF

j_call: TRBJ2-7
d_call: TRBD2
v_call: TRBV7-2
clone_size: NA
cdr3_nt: TGTGCCAGCAGCTCGGGGACTAGCAGATACGGGCAGTACTTC
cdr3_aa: CASSSGTSRYGQYF

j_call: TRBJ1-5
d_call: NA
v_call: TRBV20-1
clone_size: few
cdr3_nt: TGCAGTGCTAGGCAAGACCCAAATCAGCCCCAGCATTTT
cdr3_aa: CSARQDPNQPQHF

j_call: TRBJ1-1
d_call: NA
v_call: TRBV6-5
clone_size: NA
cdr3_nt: TGTGCCAGCAGTTACGGGCAGACGGGAACTGAAGCTTTCTTT
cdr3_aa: CASSYGQTGTEAFF

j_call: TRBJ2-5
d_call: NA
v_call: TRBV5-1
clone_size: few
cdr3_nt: TGCGCCAGCAGCTTGGTCTCGATGGGCCGTACAGGGAAAGAGACCCAGTACTTC
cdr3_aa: CASSLVSMGRTGKETQYF

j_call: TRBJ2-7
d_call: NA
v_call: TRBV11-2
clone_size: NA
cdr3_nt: TGTGCCAGCAGCCGTTACCCAAACAGGGACTACGAGCAGTACTTC
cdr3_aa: CASSRYPNRDYEQYF